The 5 T cell receptor beta chains given below trace back to one sample, sequenced in a study of T cell responses to AZD1222 COVID-19 vaccine. The method was immunoSEQ multiplex PCR; TCRdb's version includes in-frame clones alone and lacks a portion of them. The table lists over 100,000 clones, approximately 86% of them singletons. Source: peripheral blood, taken on day 0 of AZD1222 vaccination. The source is an adult in good health.

This chain joins TRBV30 and TRBJ1-1, with a tentative D call TRBD1 (5 bases). V gave up 0 bases and J gave up 3 bases, with 8 bases separating them. Per the germline V gene, CDR1 is GTSNPN and CDR2 is SVGIG (reference sequence). This CDR3 is 13 amino acids long. The CDR3 nucleotides are TGTGCCTGGAGTGTAAGCAGGGACACTGAAGCTTTCTTT. As protein: CAWSVSRDTEAFF.

V usage is TRBV19 and J usage is TRBJ1-1; D might be TRBD1 (5 bases). Germline lookup yields CDR1 LNHDA and CDR2 SQIVND (reference sequence). This CDR3 comprises 16 residues. The V gene lost 5 bases and the J gene lost 2 bases, with 18 bases spanning the gap. CDR3 nucleotides: TGTGCCAGTAGTCCATACGGACGGGACTCCAACACTGAAGCTTTCTTT. Translating gives CASSPYGRDSNTEAFF.

The V and J genes are TRBV7-3 and TRBJ2-1, with 12 positions matching TRBD2. The ends lost 1 base at V and 6 bases at J; junction bases unmatched: 7. The CDR3 is 17 amino acids. Germline V gives CDR1 SGHTA, CDR2 FQGTGA. In DNA, the CDR3 is TGTGCCAGCAGCTTAATGACCAGACTAGCGGGAGCCAATGAGCAGTTCTTC. This encodes CASSLMTRLAGANEQFF.

The table lists this clone with a count of one. The rearrangement joins TRBV7-9 to TRBJ1-3; D may be TRBD1 (5 bases). CDR1 and CDR2 from the germline V gene are SEHNR and FQNEAQ (reference sequence). V lost 2 bases and J 2 bases, leaving 16 bases between the germline ends. The length of the CDR3 is 17 residues. CDR3 amino acids: CASSLPPSGTAGNTIYF. CDR3 coding DNA: TGTGCCAGCAGCTTACCCCCATCCGGGACGGCTGGAAACACCATATATTTT.

This clone was found a few times. The J gene is TRBJ1-5, the V gene TRBV9, with D unclear. The CDR3 runs to 12 residues. V was clipped by 3 bases and J by 9 bases, with 10 bases between them. CDR1 and CDR2 from the germline V gene are SGDLS and YYNGEE. The CDR3, as DNA: TGTGCCAGCAGCGGGCCTTTCGGGCCCCAGCATTTT. This encodes CASSGPFGPQHF.